This T cell receptor beta chain stems from a study of regulatory T cells in long-lasting Graves disease. Sample time point: newly diagnosed GD, antithyroid drugs for less than 3 months. After RNA was extracted from PBMCs, the TCR library was made from it. Germline V CDR1 and CDR2: SEHNR, FQNEAQ (reference sequence). CDR3 length: 15 amino acids. V lost 4 bases to trimming and J lost 4 bases, with 13 bases between them. Libraries of TCR beta came from iRepertoire HTBI primers plus Arm-PCR of CDR3 regions. TCRdb reanalysed the multiplex PCR reads using MiXCR and keeps one entry per CDR3 protein. The repertoire holds approximately 300,000 distinct CDR3 sequences, with 15% to 20% as singletons.

This TCR was sampled from a female donor with Graves disease. The material sequenced was peripheral blood mononuclear cells (PBMCs), taken at new diagnosis, from a patient treated with antithyroid drugs. The rearrangement joins TRBV7-9 to TRBJ1-4; weak D call: TRBD1 (6 bases). As DNA, the CDR3 is TGTGCCAGCAGCTCCCGACAGGAGCTTAATGAAAAACTGTTTTTT. Protein product: CASSSRQELNEKLFF. Supplemented by reference TRBV7-9 and TRBJ1-4, the full variable domain reads DTGVSQNPRHKITKRGQNVTFRCDPISEHNRLYWYRQTLGQGPEFLTYFQNEAQLEKSRLLSDRFSAERPKGSFSTLEIQRTEQGDSAMYLCASSSRQELNEKLFFGSGTQLSVL.